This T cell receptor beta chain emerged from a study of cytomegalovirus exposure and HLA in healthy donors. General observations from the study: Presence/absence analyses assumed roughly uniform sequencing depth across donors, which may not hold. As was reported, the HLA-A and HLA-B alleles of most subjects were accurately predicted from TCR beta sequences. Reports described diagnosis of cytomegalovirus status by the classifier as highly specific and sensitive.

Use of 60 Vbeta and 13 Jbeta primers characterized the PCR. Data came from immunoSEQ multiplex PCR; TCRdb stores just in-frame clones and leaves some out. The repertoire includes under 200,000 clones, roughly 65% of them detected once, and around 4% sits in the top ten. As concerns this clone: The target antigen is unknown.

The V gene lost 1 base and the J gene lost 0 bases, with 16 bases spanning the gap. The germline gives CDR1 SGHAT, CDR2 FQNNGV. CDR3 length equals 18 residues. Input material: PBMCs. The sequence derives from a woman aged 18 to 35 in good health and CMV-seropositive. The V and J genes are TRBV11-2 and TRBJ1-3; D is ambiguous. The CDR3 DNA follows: TGTGCCAGCAGCTTAGGTCCGCAACGGAGGCTCTCTGGAAACACCATATATTTT. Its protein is CASSLGPQRRLSGNTIYF.